The sequence of this T cell receptor beta chain was determined in a study of radiotherapy plus CTLA-4 blockade in lung cancer. Data came from immunoSEQ multiplex PCR; TCRdb stores just in-frame clones and leaves some out. Of tens of thousands of clones listed, about 80% were seen once; the top ten hold 0.75% to 0.85%. The CDR3 is 12 amino acids. The V end lost 6 bases, the J end lost 2 bases, and 8 bases lay between the germline ends. Per the germline V gene, CDR1 is SGHRS and CDR2 is YFSETQ. In its sample, this clone was seen a few times. Sequenced here: peripheral blood, sampled from a patient treated with radiotherapy plus ipilimumab. The rearrangement joins TRBV5-1 to TRBJ1-2; no reliable D call. This TCR was recovered from a human donor with non-small cell lung cancer who had stable disease on radiotherapy plus ipilimumab. In DNA, the CDR3 is TGCGCCAGCAAAACGGGGAACTATGGCTACACCTTC. Its protein is CASKTGNYGYTF.